What follows are 16 T cell receptor beta chains derived from one specimen sequenced in a study of long-term antiretroviral therapy in people with HIV. Samples were assayed with immunoSEQ v3.0 at survey level. Using immunoSEQ multiplex PCR, the repertoire was profiled, and TCRdb retains in-frame clones only, with some absent. The data show roughly 30,000 clones, around 85% seen once. This material consisted of unsorted PBMCs, taken 0.8 years before starting antiretroviral therapy. Receptors originate from a man younger than 35 with HIV.

V and J are TRBV27 and TRBJ1-2, with 7 bases fitting TRBD1. Germline lookup yields CDR1 MNHEY and CDR2 SMNVEV (reference sequence). The CDR3 is 13 residues long. V lost 5 bases, J lost 4 bases, and 4 bases stayed unmatched. Written as DNA, the CDR3 is TGTGCCAGCAGTCAGGGACAGTTCTATGGCTACACCTTC. Translation gives CASSQGQFYGYTF.

This clone was observed a single time. The genes are TRBV11-2 and TRBJ1-2; D is unresolved. The germline V gene encodes CDR1 SGHAT and CDR2 FQNNGV. Trimming pared 0 bases from V and 0 bases from J, leaving 8 bases between. The CDR3 has 15 amino acids. Written as DNA, the CDR3 is TGTGCCAGCAGCTTAGATTTGCCAGCTAACTATGGCTACACCTTC. It codes for CASSLDLPANYGYTF.

This CDR3 reads CASSPTGASGVRDQYF. In nucleotides, the CDR3 is TGTGCCAGCAGCCCAACAGGGGCTAGCGGGGTTCGCGACCAGTACTTC. The V call is TRBV7-3, the J call TRBJ2-5; TRBD2 matches 9 bases. The CDR3 extends over 16 amino acids. CDR1 is SGHTA and CDR2 is FQGTGA in the germline V gene. V shed 5 bases, J shed 10 bases, and the junction held 17 bases outside the gene matches.

This chain links TRBV6-4 with TRBJ2-1; D is perhaps TRBD1 (6 bases). Germline V gene lookup returns CDR1 MRHNA and CDR2 SNTAGT. With 5 bases removed from V and 0 bases from J, the gap between germline ends came to 14 bases. The CDR3 spans 16 residues. The CDR3 loop is CASSPGHLSSYNEQFF. Written as DNA, the CDR3 is TGTGCCAGCAGTCCGGGACATCTGAGCTCCTACAATGAGCAGTTCTTC.

V usage is TRBV5-4 and J usage is TRBJ2-1; 14 nucleotides agree with TRBD2. The V and J ends lost 0 bases and 8 bases, in that order; junction bases with no gene match: 4. Germline V lookup: CDR1 SGHNT, CDR2 YYREEE (reference sequence). CDR3 length equals 16 residues. Here the CDR3 DNA reads TGTGCCAGCAGCTTGGCGGGACTAGCGGGGGTACATGAGCAGTTCTTC. Its protein is CASSLAGLAGVHEQFF.

This rearrangement joins TRBV4-3 to TRBJ2-7, with D possibly being TRBD2 (6 bases). V lost 0 bases and J lost 5, with 17 bases in between. The CDR3 has 16 residues. Germline V gene data show CDR1 as LGHNA and CDR2 as YSLEER. This chain's CDR3 is CASSQDWGDPGDEQYF. The CDR3 DNA follows: TGCGCCAGCAGCCAAGATTGGGGGGACCCGGGGGACGAGCAGTACTTC.

This rearrangement joins TRBV6-5 to TRBJ2-2; 7 positions agree with TRBD1. This CDR3 is 14 amino acids long. V lost 5 bases and J lost 5; bases outside the gene matches: 5. Germline V lookup: CDR1 MNHEY, CDR2 SVGAGI. CDR3 nucleotides: TGTGCCAGCAGTGTGACAGGGCGGACCGGGGAGCTGTTTTTT. Its translation is CASSVTGRTGELFF.

This chain connects TRBV5-8 to TRBJ1-6; no definite D call. Germline CDR1 SGHTS, CDR2 YDEGEE. The ends were cut back, 0 bases at V and 5 bases at J, with 6 bases in the middle. This CDR3 has 14 residues. As DNA, the CDR3 is TGTGCCAGCAGCTTGGACAGTGATAATTCACCCCTCCACTTT. Its protein product is CASSLDSDNSPLHF.

CDR3: CASSLGQNYGYTF. CDR3 in DNA: TGTGCCAGCTCCCTGGGGCAGAACTATGGCTACACCTTC. V usage is TRBV13 and J usage is TRBJ1-2; D might be TRBD1 (5 bases). From germline, CDR1 is PRHDT and CDR2 FYEKMQ (reference sequence). The CDR3 totals 13 residues. Trimming left V 8 bases short and J 2 bases short, with 12 bases between.

This clone was recorded only once. CDR3 DNA: TGTGCCAGCAGCCCCATGACCGCGAACACCGGGGAGCTGTTTTTT. This encodes CASSPMTANTGELFF. This chain connects TRBV9 to TRBJ2-2; D gene uncertain. The V end was cut by 4 bases, the J end by 0 bases, with 10 bases between. The germline CDR1 and CDR2 sequences are SGDLS and YYNGEE. The CDR3 is 15 amino acids.

The chain combines TRBV29-1 with TRBJ1-3; no clear D gene. Germline V CDR1 and CDR2: SQVTM, ANQGSEA. The length of the CDR3 is 11 residues. Trimming shortened V by 0 bases and J by 4 bases, and 1 base separated the two germline ends. CDR3 nucleotides: TGCAGCGTTGAAGAGGGAAACACCATATATTTT. Its protein is CSVEEGNTIYF.

This clone was seen a few times. The gene calls are TRBV10-3 and TRBJ1-2, with 9 bases identical to TRBD1. This CDR3 has 13 residues. Trimming removed 3 bases from V and 8 bases from J; junction bases left unmatched: 4. The germline V gene encodes CDR1 ENHRY and CDR2 SYGVKD. CDR3 protein: CAISDGTGFGYTF. CDR3 nucleotides: TGTGCCATCAGTGACGGGACAGGGTTCGGCTACACCTTC.

The J gene is TRBJ2-7, the V gene TRBV14; 7 bases are shared with TRBD1. Germline trimming cut 3 bases from V and 7 bases from J; bases unmatched to any gene: 9. This CDR3 is built from 14 residues. CDR1 is SGHDN, CDR2 FVKESK, per germline. The CDR3 here is CASSHSRGFREQYF. CDR3 in DNA: TGTGCCAGCAGCCACTCCAGGGGGTTCAGGGAGCAGTACTTC.

This clone showed up just a few times. The chain recombines TRBV4-2 with TRBJ1-5; D gene ambiguous. Germline values: CDR1 LGHNA, CDR2 YNFKEQ. The V end was cut by 0 bases, the J end by 0 bases, with 3 bases between. The CDR3 covers 14 residues. This CDR3 is CASSQEGSNQPQHF. CDR3 in DNA: TGTGCCAGCAGCCAAGAGGGTAGCAATCAGCCCCAGCATTTT.

This chain connects TRBV2 to TRBJ2-5; 12 positions agree with TRBD2. CDR3 size: 16 residues. V lost 9 bases, J lost 7 bases, and 15 bases stayed unmatched. Germline CDR1 and CDR2: SNHLY and FYNNEI. CDR3 bases: TGTGCCAGTAGGCGGACTAGCGGGGATAAGAGTACGACCCAGTACTTC. The encoded protein is CASRRTSGDKSTTQYF.

CDR3: CASSEGLASGSGYEQFF. The DNA of the CDR3 is TGTGCCAGCAGTGAAGGCCTGGCAAGTGGGTCCGGTTATGAGCAGTTCTTC. The V and J genes are TRBV6-1 and TRBJ2-1, with no clear D. CDR3 length: 17 amino acids. Germline V gene lookup returns CDR1 MNHNS and CDR2 SASEGT. V was trimmed by 1 base and J by 8 bases, leaving 21 bases between them.